Sequencing of this TCR beta chain was carried out in a study of T cell repertoires in cytomegalovirus infection. Turning to the study itself: It was the public TCR beta signatures that indicated both CMV infection and matching HLA type. Overall study results and limits: Clonotype analysis showed dominance of the ex vivo response by HLA-C-restricted CMV-specific TCR beta clonotypes.

CDR1 and CDR2 from the germline V gene are SGHVS and FQNEAQ. Trimming pared 2 bases from V and 5 bases from J, leaving 24 bases between. This CDR3 comprises 18 residues. This clonotype was counted a few times. Its antigen remains unidentified. In TCRdb, the reads were re-called with MiXCR into one record per CDR3 protein. The table records fewer than 1,000,000 distinct CDR3 sequences, roughly 31% of them present only once. Sequenced here: cultured CD8+ T cells from PBMCs, sampled from culture after CMV antigen stimulation. The TCR comes from a human donor in good health (CMV status not recorded). Some clones in this sample may be carry-over from other donors' samples. This rearrangement joins TRBV7-8 to TRBJ1-1; tentative D call: TRBD1 (5 bases). The CDR3 DNA is TGTGCCAGCAGCTTATATCGAGGGAGTCGGGGGACGGGGACTGAAGCTTTCTTT. This sequence encodes CASSLYRGSRGTGTEAFF.